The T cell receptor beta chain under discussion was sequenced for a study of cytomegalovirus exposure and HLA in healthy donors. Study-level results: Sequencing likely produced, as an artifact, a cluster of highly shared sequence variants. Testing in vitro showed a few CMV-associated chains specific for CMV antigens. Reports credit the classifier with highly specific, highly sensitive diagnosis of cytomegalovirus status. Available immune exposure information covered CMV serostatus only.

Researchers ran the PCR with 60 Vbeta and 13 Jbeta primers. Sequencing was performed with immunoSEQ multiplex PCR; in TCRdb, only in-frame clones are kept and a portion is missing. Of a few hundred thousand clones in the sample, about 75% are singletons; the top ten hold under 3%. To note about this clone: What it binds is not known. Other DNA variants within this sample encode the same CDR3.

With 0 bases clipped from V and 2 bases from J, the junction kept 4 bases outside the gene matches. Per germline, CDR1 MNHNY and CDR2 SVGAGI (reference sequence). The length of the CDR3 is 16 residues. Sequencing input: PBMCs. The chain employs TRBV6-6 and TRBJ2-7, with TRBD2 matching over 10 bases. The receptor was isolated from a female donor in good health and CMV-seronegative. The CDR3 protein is CASSYSLAGAPYEQYF. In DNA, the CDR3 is TGTGCCAGCAGTTACTCCCTAGCGGGAGCGCCCTACGAGCAGTACTTC.